This is a list of T cell receptor beta chains from one sample in a study of blood T cell repertoires in COVID-19. Clones were sequenced by immunoSEQ multiplex PCR, and TCRdb holds only the in-frame ones, with some missing. The table shows just over 300,000 clones, with about 85% occurring only once. The sample was peripheral blood. These receptors were taken from a man between 18 and 35 years old with active or convalescent COVID-19. Both conserved end residues are part of each CDR3. Fields, in order: CDR3 DNA, CDR3 protein, J gene, D gene, V gene, clone size. D genes are given only for firm matches. A row's size may be missing; if present it is once, few, many or a size class.

cdr3_nt: TGTGCCAGTAGTAGGAGGGAATTTTTCAATTCACCCCTCCACTTT; cdr3_aa: CASSRREFFNSPLHF; j_call: TRBJ1-6; d_call: -; v_call: TRBV19; clone_size: -
cdr3_nt: TGCGCCAGCAGCCAAGGAGGGTTTTACGAGCAGTACTTC; cdr3_aa: CASSQGGFYEQYF; j_call: TRBJ2-7; d_call: -; v_call: TRBV4-1; clone_size: few
cdr3_nt: TGTGCCAGCAGTTTCGACCGCGGACAGACCTACGAGCAGTACTTC; cdr3_aa: CASSFDRGQTYEQYF; j_call: TRBJ2-7; d_call: -; v_call: TRBV6-2/TRBV6-3; clone_size: -
cdr3_nt: TGCGCCAGCAGCCATCCTCAGGGATCGACGACTAACTATGGCTACACCTTC; cdr3_aa: CASSHPQGSTTNYGYTF; j_call: TRBJ1-2; d_call: -; v_call: TRBV4-1; clone_size: -
cdr3_nt: TGTGCCAGCAGCCCTGACAGGGGAAGGTACAATGAGCAGTTCTTC; cdr3_aa: CASSPDRGRYNEQFF; j_call: TRBJ2-1; d_call: TRBD1; v_call: TRBV4-2; clone_size: -
cdr3_nt: TGTGCCAGCAGCTTAGAGTTTGGGGGGTACCGGAAAAGGGAGCTGTTTTTT; cdr3_aa: CASSLEFGGYRKRELFF; j_call: TRBJ2-2; d_call: -; v_call: TRBV7-9; clone_size: -
cdr3_nt: TGTGCCAGCAGTCAAGTGGCAGGGGGAGAAACTGAAGCTTTCTTT; cdr3_aa: CASSQVAGGETEAFF; j_call: TRBJ1-1; d_call: TRBD1; v_call: TRBV28; clone_size: -
cdr3_nt: TGTGCCAGCAGCCGACCAGGGGAAAATCAGCCCCAGCATTTT; cdr3_aa: CASSRPGENQPQHF; j_call: TRBJ1-5; d_call: -; v_call: TRBV4-2; clone_size: -
cdr3_nt: TGCGCCAGCAGCCGCTCGGGACAGCCCCGGGGCGGGGAGCTGTTTTTT; cdr3_aa: CASSRSGQPRGGELFF; j_call: TRBJ2-2; d_call: TRBD1; v_call: TRBV4-1; clone_size: few
cdr3_nt: TGTGCCAGCTCTCCCGGGAGCCGTGTCCGTGGCTACACCTTC; cdr3_aa: CASSPGSRVRGYTF; j_call: TRBJ1-2; d_call: -; v_call: TRBV27; clone_size: -
cdr3_nt: TGCGCCAGCAGCGACCTAGACAGCTACGAGCAGTACTTC; cdr3_aa: CASSDLDSYEQYF; j_call: TRBJ2-7; d_call: -; v_call: TRBV5-1; clone_size: -
cdr3_nt: TGTGCCAGCAGGACCGGCCGGGGGTTAGATACGCAGTATTTT; cdr3_aa: CASRTGRGLDTQYF; j_call: TRBJ2-3; d_call: -; v_call: TRBV27; clone_size: once
cdr3_nt: TGTGCCAGCAGCCCGGGAAGACAGGGGCCGGATGAAAAACTGTTTTTT; cdr3_aa: CASSPGRQGPDEKLFF; j_call: TRBJ1-4; d_call: TRBD1; v_call: TRBV5-4; clone_size: -
cdr3_nt: TGTGCCAGCTGTTCGGGGGGAACCGGGACACTAGTCTACGAGCAGTACTTC; cdr3_aa: CASCSGGTGTLVYEQYF; j_call: TRBJ2-7; d_call: -; v_call: TRBV28; clone_size: -
cdr3_nt: TGTGCCAGCAGCCCGGAGGTGGGCACAGATACGCAGTATTTT; cdr3_aa: CASSPEVGTDTQYF; j_call: TRBJ2-3; d_call: -; v_call: TRBV7-3; clone_size: -
cdr3_nt: TGTGCCACCAGGAGTCCGAGGACAGGGTTAAATGAGCAGTTCTTC; cdr3_aa: CATRSPRTGLNEQFF; j_call: TRBJ2-1; d_call: TRBD1; v_call: TRBV24-1; clone_size: -
cdr3_nt: TGCGCCAGCAGCCAAGATACCGGTAACGAGCAGTACTTC; cdr3_aa: CASSQDTGNEQYF; j_call: TRBJ2-7; d_call: -; v_call: TRBV4-3; clone_size: -